This paragraph covers one TCR beta chain sequence. This sample is drawn from a study of OX40 agonist ivuxolimab in advanced cancers. Repertoires were generated with immunoSEQ multiplex PCR, while TCRdb's copy carries only in-frame clones and drops some. The sample lists roughly 64,000 clones, 70% to 90% occurring once. The CDR3 has 15 residues. V was clipped by 2 bases and J by 0 bases, with 10 bases between them. Germline CDR1 is ENHRY and CDR2 is SYGVKD. The sequence derives from an adult with an advanced solid tumor such as melanoma, head and neck, liver or kidney cancer. The sequencing here drew on CD4+ or CD8+ T cells sorted from blood, taken in a trial of the OX40 agonist ivuxolimab. This chain connects TRBV10-3 to TRBJ1-1; D not certain. The CDR3 is CAISETVFMNTEAFF. CDR3 DNA: TGTGCCATCAGTGAGACAGTTTTCATGAACACTGAAGCTTTCTTT.